The 26 T cell receptor beta chains below all came from one sample that was sequenced in a study of shared clonotypes between healthy human individuals. The data were produced by immunoSEQ multiplex PCR, yet TCRdb's version contains in-frame clones alone and is incomplete. The sample consists of roughly 500,000 clones, approximately 82% of them appearing once. Sequenced sample: PBMCs. All receptors come from a woman aged 35 to 49 in good health. Some clones in this sample may be carry-over from other donors' samples.

This clone was seen just once. The J gene is TRBJ1-4, the V gene TRBV5-4; 7 nucleotides agree with TRBD1. The V segment lost 1 base and the J segment 1 base; nucleotides outside the gene matches: 10. Germline V gene sequence: CDR1 SGHNT, CDR2 YYREEE (reference sequence). The CDR3 runs to 18 residues. The CDR3 nucleotides read TGTGCCAGCAGCTTGTCCCCAGGGGGATCCGTAACTAATGAAAAACTGTTTTTT. Protein sequence: CASSLSPGGSVTNEKLFF.

Concerning this clone itself: Other DNA sequences within the sample encode an identical CDR3. This chain joins TRBV5-4 and TRBJ2-7; D gene uncertain. In germline, CDR1 is SGHNT, CDR2 YYREEE (reference sequence). The V and J ends lost 0 bases and 4 bases respectively, with 8 bases between them. The CDR3 runs 13 residues. CDR3 DNA sequence: TGTGCCAGCAGCTTGGGGGGAACGTACGAGCAGTACTTC. It encodes CASSLGGTYEQYF. The full variable domain, rest sourced from reference TRBV5-4 and TRBJ2-7, is ETGVTQSPTHLIKTRGQQVTLRCSSQSGHNTVSWYQQALGQGPQFIFQYYREEENGRGNFPPRFSGLQFPNYSSELNVNALELDDSALYLCASSLGGTYEQYFGPGTRLTVT.

The CDR3 reads CASSRSGSGANVLTF. In nucleotides, the CDR3 is TGTGCCAGCAGCCGTTCAGGCTCTGGGGCCAACGTCCTGACTTTC. The chain links TRBV9 to TRBJ2-6; D ambiguous. Germline assignment: CDR1 SGDLS and CDR2 YYNGEE. This CDR3 contains 15 residues. The V gene lost 4 bases and the J gene lost 0 bases, with 8 bases spanning the gap. Complete variable domain (other parts from reference TRBV9 and TRBJ2-6): DSGVTQTPKHLITATGQRVTLRCSPRSGDLSVYWYQQSLDQGLQFLIQYYNGEERAKGNILERFSAQQFPDLHSELNLSSLELGDSALYFCASSRSGSGANVLTFGAGSRLTVL.

The rearrangement uses TRBV7-2 and TRBJ2-5; tentatively, D is TRBD1 or TRBD2 (5 bases each). The DNA matches TRBJ2-7 better at its end, which makes the J call doubtful. The V gene's germline CDR1 is SGHTA and CDR2 FQGNSA. CDR3 length: 19 amino acids. CDR3 amino acids: CASSTAAGLFRADAYEQYF. CDR3 in DNA: TGTGCCAGCAGCACCGCGGCAGGGCTCTTCCGAGCGGATGCCTACGAGCAGTACTTC.

This clone showed up just once. A read error is likely, as this CDR3 ends without the conserved phenylalanine or tryptophan. The chain uses TRBV28 and TRBJ1-1; 7 nucleotides agree with TRBD1. CDR1 and CDR2 (germline): MDHEN, SYDVKM. This CDR3 comprises 14 residues. The CDR3 loop is CAGRVGQTNTEAFL. CDR3 in DNA: TGTGCCGGCAGGGTGGGACAGACCAACACTGAAGCTTTCCTT.

The chain recombines TRBV11-2 with TRBJ2-5; the match to TRBD2 covers 14 bases. Trimming cost V 5 bases and J 4 bases; bases outside gene matches: 3. This CDR3 contains 15 residues. The germline V gene encodes CDR1 SGHAT and CDR2 FQNNGV. The CDR3 DNA is TGTGCCAGCAGCCAAGGGACTAGCGGGAGAGAGACCCAGTACTTC. Translation: CASSQGTSGRETQYF. Filled out from reference TRBV11-2 and TRBJ2-5, the complete variable domain reads EAGVAQSPRYKIIEKRQSVAFWCNPISGHATLYWYQQILGQGPKLLIQFQNNGVVDDSQLPKDRFSAERLKGVDSTLKIQPAKLEDSAVYLCASSQGTSGRETQYFGPGTRLLVL.

The chain links TRBV5-1 to TRBJ1-2; TRBD1 matches 9 bases. The CDR3 has 14 residues. The germline gives CDR1 SGHRS, CDR2 YFSETQ. The junction had 8 bases not matched to a gene; V was cut back by 3 bases and J by 8 bases. The chain's CDR3 is CASSSDRGLDGYTF. The CDR3 nucleotides are TGCGCCAGCAGCTCAGACAGGGGGTTGGACGGCTACACCTTC.

In nucleotides, the CDR3 is TGTGCCAGCAGCTTAGTTTGGAATCGCGTAGGGACCCAGTACTTC. Its translation: CASSLVWNRVGTQYF. This chain links TRBV11-1 with TRBJ2-5; D ambiguous. V was trimmed by 1 base and J by 7 bases, leaving 16 bases between them. Germline V gene lookup returns CDR1 SGHAT and CDR2 FQDESV (reference sequence). This CDR3 is 15 amino acids long.

This clone was seen once. This sequence joins TRBV19 and TRBJ2-7; a weak D match, TRBD2 (5 bases). Looked up from germline, CDR1 is LNHDA and CDR2 is SQIVND (reference sequence). V lost 1 base to trimming and J lost 2 bases, with 12 bases between them. The CDR3 has 15 amino acids. CDR3 nucleotides: TGTGCCAGTAGTATAGCGGAGGCAGGAGCCTACGAGCAGTACTTC. Translation: CASSIAEAGAYEQYF.

The CDR3 nucleotides are TGCGCCAGCAGCTTGAGGGTATTAGGGTACGAGCAGTACTTC. Protein sequence: CASSLRVLGYEQYF. The chain links TRBV5-1 to TRBJ2-7; D uncertain. V lost 1 base, J lost 4 bases, and 12 bases lay in between. Looked up from germline, CDR1 is SGHRS and CDR2 is YFSETQ. This CDR3 comprises 14 residues.

The V call is TRBV30, the J call TRBJ1-6; D unclear. Germline V CDR1 and CDR2: GTSNPN, SVGIG (reference sequence). The CDR3 contains 12 residues. V was pared by 0 bases and J by 10 bases, with 7 bases between. The CDR3 DNA follows: TGTGCCTGGAGTGTACCCCCCTCACCCCTCCACTTT. This encodes CAWSVPPSPLHF.

Comments on this clone: A read error is the likely source, as a far larger clone sits one nucleotide away. The missing conserved phenylalanine or tryptophan at the end of this CDR3 makes a read error likely. The rearrangement links TRBV25-1 to TRBJ2-7; 9 bases map to TRBD1. This CDR3 has 12 amino acids. V lost 8 bases, J lost 2 bases, and 1 base stayed unmatched. Per the germline V gene, CDR1 is MGHDK and CDR2 is SYGVNS. This chain's CDR3 is CASGTGTYEQYL. CDR3 DNA: TGTGCCAGCGGGACAGGGACCTACGAGCAGTACCTC.

The chain links TRBV28 to TRBJ2-1; D unresolved. V was pared by 7 bases and J by 10 bases, with 17 bases between. The length of the CDR3 is 13 residues. Germline CDR1 and CDR2: MDHEN and SYDVKM. CDR3 in amino acids: CASTPALGREQFF. CDR3 DNA: TGTGCCAGCACCCCCGCGTTGGGTAGGGAGCAGTTCTTC.

The chain uses TRBV27 and TRBJ1-2; D ambiguous. Trimming shortened V by 5 bases and J by 7 bases, and 20 bases separated the two germline ends. The CDR3 length is 15 residues. Germline lookup yields CDR1 MNHEY and CDR2 SMNVEV (reference sequence). CDR3 residues: CASSLNGALSGGYTF. CDR3 in DNA: TGTGCCAGCAGTCTTAACGGAGCACTATCGGGTGGCTACACCTTC.

CDR3 nucleotide sequence: TGTGCCAGCAGCCCCCCGAGCTTCCGGACAGGAGGGTATCAGCCCCAGCATTTT. Translated: CASSPPSFRTGGYQPQHF. J is TRBJ1-5 and V is TRBV28; TRBD1 matches at 7 bases. The germline gives CDR1 MDHEN, CDR2 SYDVKM. J gave up 5 bases and V 6 bases, and 19 bases lay outside the gene matches. This CDR3 contains 18 residues. Based on the CDR3 plus reference TRBV28 and TRBJ1-5, the full variable domain is DVKVTQSSRYLVKRTGEKVFLECVQDMDHENMFWYRQDPGLGLRLIYFSYDVKMKEKGDIPEGYSVSREKKERFSLILESASTNQTSMYLCASSPPSFRTGGYQPQHFGDGTRLSIL.

The chain uses TRBV5-1 and TRBJ2-7, with D possibly being TRBD2 (5 bases). This CDR3 is 17 amino acids long. Trimming stripped 0 bases from V and 1 base from J, with 17 bases between. Germline loops: CDR1 SGHRS, CDR2 YFSETQ. The CDR3 region is CASSLGRVAWSSYEQYF. DNA for the CDR3: TGCGCCAGCAGCTTGGGACGAGTAGCGTGGTCTTCCTACGAGCAGTACTTC.

This clone has only a few counts. The rearrangement uses TRBV11-2 and TRBJ2-7, with a tentative D call TRBD1 (5 bases). V lost 5 bases, J lost 4 bases, and 9 bases lay in between. This CDR3 has 12 residues. Germline V gene sequence: CDR1 SGHAT, CDR2 FQNNGV. DNA of the CDR3: TGTGCCAGCAGCCCACAGGCTTACGAGCAGTACTTC. Amino acids: CASSPQAYEQYF.

The chain employs TRBV5-4 and TRBJ2-7; 12 bases agree with TRBD2. Per the germline V gene, CDR1 is SGHNT and CDR2 is YYREEE (reference sequence). The V gene end was trimmed by 4 bases and the J gene end by 2 bases; junction bases not matched to a gene: 7. The CDR3 runs to 16 residues. Here the CDR3 DNA reads TGTGCCAGCAGCCATCCCGGACTAGCGGGAACCTACGAGCAGTACTTC. Encoded protein: CASSHPGLAGTYEQYF.

The V gene is TRBV6-6, the J gene TRBJ1-1; D uncertain. Between the trimmed V and J ends, which lost 5 bases and 5 bases, there was a span of 12 bases. Looked up from germline, CDR1 is MNHNY and CDR2 is SVGAGI (reference sequence). CDR3 length: 13 residues. The DNA for the CDR3 is TGTGCCAGCAGTCCTCCAAGCTTTACTGAAGCTTTCTTT. It translates to CASSPPSFTEAFF.

A remark on this clone: This clone may be a read error of a much larger clone one base away. The rearrangement links TRBV30 to TRBJ1-1; maybe TRBD1 (6 bases). This CDR3 comprises 13 residues. Germline lookup yields CDR1 GTSNPN and CDR2 SVGIG (reference sequence). The CDR3: CARSAGDPPEAFF. The DNA for the CDR3 is TGTGCCCGGAGCGCAGGGGATCCCCCCGAAGCTTTCTTT.

The genes are TRBV7-9 and TRBJ2-5; D is perhaps TRBD1 or TRBD2 (7 bases each). The DNA matches TRBJ2-7 better at its end, which makes the J call doubtful. This CDR3 contains 16 residues. The germline V gene has CDR1 SEHNR and CDR2 FQNEAQ (reference sequence). DNA of the CDR3: TGTGCCAGCAGCCGGGGAGGGACAGCGGACTCCTACGAGCAGTACTTC. This sequence encodes CASSRGGTADSYEQYF.

The chain is built from TRBV2 and TRBJ2-2; D ambiguous. The CDR3 runs to 15 residues. Trimming cost V 6 bases and J 5 bases, with 16 bases left between them. In germline, CDR1 is SNHLY, CDR2 FYNNEI. CDR3 DNA sequence: TGTGCCAGCAGCCCCACCGGCAGGCCGACCGGGGAGCTGTTTTTT. Amino acid sequence: CASSPTGRPTGELFF.

J is TRBJ2-5 and V is TRBV18; D unclear. This CDR3 comprises 13 residues. Looked up from germline, CDR1 is KGHSH and CDR2 is LQKENI. The V gene lost 1 base and the J gene lost 3 bases, with 6 bases spanning the gap. The CDR3 bases are TGTGCCAGCTCACCACGGGGTAAAGAGACCCAGTACTTC. Residues: CASSPRGKETQYF.

This chain uses TRBV11-2 with TRBJ1-3; D possibly corresponds to TRBD1 (6 bases). Germline CDR1 reads SGHAT; CDR2 reads FQNNGV. The V gene lost 5 bases and the J gene lost 0 bases, with 14 bases spanning the gap. CDR3 length: 16 amino acids. The CDR3 bases are TGTGCCAGCAGCCTTATCCGACAGGACTCTGGAAACACCATATATTTT. Its translation: CASSLIRQDSGNTIYF.

This chain connects TRBV27 to TRBJ2-5; no clear D gene. The CDR3 contains 14 residues. V was trimmed by 0 bases and J by 2 bases, leaving 7 bases between them. Per the germline V gene, CDR1 is MNHEY and CDR2 is SMNVEV (reference sequence). In nucleotides, the CDR3 is TGTGCCAGCAGTTTATCGACGCCACAAGAGACCCAGTACTTC. Its protein product is CASSLSTPQETQYF.

This chain joins TRBV4-2 and TRBJ1-3; 8 bases align to TRBD1. The germline gives CDR1 LGHNA, CDR2 YNFKEQ. CDR3 length equals 17 residues. The V segment lost 6 bases and the J segment 0 bases; nucleotides outside the gene matches: 10. The CDR3 region is CASSRGQALSSGNTIYF. In DNA, the CDR3 is TGTGCCAGCAGTCGGGGACAGGCCTTGAGCTCTGGAAACACCATATATTTT.